This T cell receptor (beta chain) was observed in a study of blood T cells in healthy people across ages. Study findings and constraints: Comparison with aged donors showed that long-lived donors had more naive CD4+ cells and higher diversity. The diversity estimates, figures obtained from one million T cells, were considered underestimates.

A second PCR, run for 7 to 11 cycles, used a sample-barcoded 5' primer plus a J-beta primer mix. One entry per CDR3 protein results from TCRdb running MiXCR on the 5' RACE reads. The sample shows 870,000 or so distinct CDR3 sequences, around 30% of them seen only once. This clonotype was seen a few times. Antigen unknown. Sample donors were healthy Caucasian individuals that came from Russia, aged 6 to 90. The length of the CDR3 is 16 residues. Trimming removed 5 bases from V and 5 bases from J; junction bases left unmatched: 7. Germline CDR1 is LNHNV and CDR2 is YYDKDF (reference sequence). This clonotype was obtained from a woman of 80 years or more in good health. The sequencing input was blood. V usage is TRBV15 and J usage is TRBJ2-5, with TRBD2 matching over 14 bases. The CDR3 is CATSVRLAGGLETQYF. CDR3 DNA: TGTGCCACCAGCGTCCGACTAGCGGGGGGGCTTGAGACCCAGTACTTC. Using reference TRBV15 and TRBJ2-5 for the parts outside the CDR3, the full variable domain is DAMVIQNPRYQVTQFGKPVTLSCSQTLNHNVMYWYQQKSSQAPKLLFHYYDKDFNNEADTPDNFQSRRPNTSFCFLDIRSPGLGDTAMYLCATSVRLAGGLETQYFGPGTRLLVL.